A selection of T cell receptor beta chains follows, all from one sample in a study of blood T cell repertoires in COVID-19. Libraries were prepared by immunoSEQ multiplex PCR; TCRdb keeps only in-frame clonotypes and omits some of them. The repertoire holds about 400,000 clones, with roughly 86% as singletons. The sample was PBMCs or T cells enriched from blood (not recorded which). These receptors were taken from a woman in her thirties or forties with acute COVID-19. CDR3s include the opening cysteine and the closing phenylalanine or tryptophan. Each record gives: J gene, D gene, clone size, V gene, CDR3 DNA, CDR3 protein. The D gene is left open where the match is weak. Rows give clone size only sometimes, using once, few, many, or a class for an expanded clone.

TRBJ2-4,TRBD2,.,TRBV5-6,TGTGCCAGCAGCCTTCCTAGCGGGGGGGCCGGAAACATTCAGTACTTC,CASSLPSGGAGNIQYF
TRBJ1-2,.,.,TRBV20-1,TGCAGTGCTAGTGTTAGGGGGACTAACTATGGCTACACCTTC,CSASVRGTNYGYTF
TRBJ1-6,.,.,TRBV29-1,TGCAGCGTTGGACAGTATTATAATTCACCCCTCCACTTT,CSVGQYYNSPLHF
TRBJ2-7,.,.,TRBV24-1,TGTGCCACCAGTGATTTGTTGGCAGGCCCCTACGAGCAGTACTTC,CATSDLLAGPYEQYF
TRBJ1-2,TRBD1,.,TRBV5-6,TGTGCCAGCAGCTGGGACAGGGGCGAAGGCTACACCTTC,CASSWDRGEGYTF
TRBJ1-2,TRBD1,.,TRBV7-9,TGTGCCAGCAGCCTCCCGGGGACAGGGGGATATGGCTACACCTTC,CASSLPGTGGYGYTF
TRBJ2-7,.,.,TRBV19,TGTGCCAGTAGCCCGCCAGGGGCCGCCTACGAGCAGTACTTC,CASSPPGAAYEQYF
TRBJ1-2,TRBD1,.,TRBV7-9,TGTGCCAGCAGCTTCGCAGACAGGGACTATGGCTACACCTTC,CASSFADRDYGYTF
TRBJ1-1,.,.,TRBV5-8,TGTGCCAGCAGCGAGTCCACCGGGACTCGGTTTGAAGCTTTCTTT,CASSESTGTRFEAFF
TRBJ1-5,.,few,TRBV24-1,TGTGCCACCAGTGATGTTGGGGGGAAAGGTCAGCCCCAGCATTTT,CATSDVGGKGQPQHF
TRBJ2-2,TRBD1,.,TRBV4-1,TGCGCCAGCAGCCAAGGCTGGACAGGGGTCGGGGAGCTGTTTTTT,CASSQGWTGVGELFF
TRBJ1-1,TRBD1,once,TRBV7-9,TGTGCCAGCAGCGCCATCGACAGGGCGGATCCTTTCTTT,CASSAIDRADPFF
TRBJ1-1,.,.,TRBV11-2,TGTGCCAGCAGCCAAATCAGAGACTATATGAACACTGGAGCTTTCTTT,CASSQIRDYMNTGAFF
TRBJ1-4,.,.,TRBV6-5,TGTGCCAGCAGGCCCCGAGGGGGGGCCGGCGAAAAACTGTTTTTT,CASRPRGGAGEKLFF
TRBJ1-5,TRBD1,.,TRBV19,TGTGCCAGTAGTGGGACAGCCTCTAGCAATCAGCCCCAGCATTTT,CASSGTASSNQPQHF
TRBJ1-2,.,few,TRBV7-9,TGTGCCAGCAGCTTAGTGCAGACAGCAAACTATGGCTACACCTTC,CASSLVQTANYGYTF
TRBJ1-1,.,.,TRBV4-1,TGCGCCAGCAGCCAAGCAGGGGACCCTGAAGCTTTCTTT,CASSQAGDPEAFF